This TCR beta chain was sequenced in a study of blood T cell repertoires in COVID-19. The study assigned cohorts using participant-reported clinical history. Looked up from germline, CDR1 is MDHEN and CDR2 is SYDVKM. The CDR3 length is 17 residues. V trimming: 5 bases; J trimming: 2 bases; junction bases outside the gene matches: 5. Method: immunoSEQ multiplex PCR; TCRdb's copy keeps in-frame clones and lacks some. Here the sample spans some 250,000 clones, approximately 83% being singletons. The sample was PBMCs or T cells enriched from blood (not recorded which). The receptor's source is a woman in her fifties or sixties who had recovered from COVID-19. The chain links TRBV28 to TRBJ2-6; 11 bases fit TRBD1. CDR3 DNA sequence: TGTGCCAGCAGTCCCTCGGACAGGGGGCCTGGGGCCAACGTCCTGACTTTC. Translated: CASSPSDRGPGANVLTF.